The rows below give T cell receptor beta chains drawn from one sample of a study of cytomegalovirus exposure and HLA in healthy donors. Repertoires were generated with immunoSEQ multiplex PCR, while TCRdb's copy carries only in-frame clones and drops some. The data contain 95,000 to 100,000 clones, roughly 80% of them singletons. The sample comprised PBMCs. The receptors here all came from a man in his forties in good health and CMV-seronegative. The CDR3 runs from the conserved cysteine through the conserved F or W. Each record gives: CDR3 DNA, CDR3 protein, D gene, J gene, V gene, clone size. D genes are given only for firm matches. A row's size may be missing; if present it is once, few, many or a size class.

DNA: TGCGCCAGCAGCTTGGCCCCGGGGGGGGATAGAGTCTACGAGCAGTACTTC; CDR3: CASSLAPGGDRVYEQYF; D: TRBD2; J: TRBJ2-7; V: TRBV5-1; size: .
DNA: TGCGCCAGCAGGAGGGCAGAAGCTTACGAGCAGTACTTC; CDR3: CASRRAEAYEQYF; D: .; J: TRBJ2-7; V: TRBV10-1; size: .
DNA: TGTGCCAGCAGCTCTAAGAACACCGGGGAGCTGTTTTTT; CDR3: CASSSKNTGELFF; D: .; J: TRBJ2-2; V: TRBV5-4; size: few
DNA: TGTGCCAGCAGCCAGGGTAGGACAGGGAACACTGAAGCTTTCTTT; CDR3: CASSQGRTGNTEAFF; D: TRBD1; J: TRBJ1-1; V: TRBV4-2; size: few
DNA: TGTGCCAGCTCACCACAGGAGGGGAACACTGAAGCTTTCTTT; CDR3: CASSPQEGNTEAFF; D: .; J: TRBJ1-1; V: TRBV18; size: .
DNA: TGCGCCAGCAGCTTGTCCGACAGGGTGAACACTGAAGCTTTCTTT; CDR3: CASSLSDRVNTEAFF; D: TRBD1; J: TRBJ1-1; V: TRBV5-1; size: .
DNA: TGTGCCAGTAGTGAGACAGGGGAGGTTCAGCCCCAGCATTTT; CDR3: CASSETGEVQPQHF; D: TRBD1; J: TRBJ1-5; V: TRBV19; size: few
DNA: TGTGCCAGCAGTGAAGCCCAGAGGCATTATGAGCAGTTCTTC; CDR3: CASSEAQRHYEQFF; D: .; J: TRBJ2-1; V: TRBV6-1; size: .
DNA: TGTGCCAGCAGTGCCTCAGATTTCTCTGGAAACACCATATATTTT; CDR3: CASSASDFSGNTIYF; D: .; J: TRBJ1-3; V: TRBV6-1; size: .
DNA: TGCGCCAGCAGCTTGGCCTTTTCGGGGGTTGATACGCAGTATTTT; CDR3: CASSLAFSGVDTQYF; D: .; J: TRBJ2-3; V: TRBV5-1; size: .
DNA: TGTGCCAGCACCCCTGGGGTGGGGAGGCCGTTTTTT; CDR3: CASTPGVGRPFF; D: .; J: TRBJ1-5; V: TRBV6-1; size: few
DNA: TGTGCCAGCAGTTACGATGTCCCGGGGAACACTGAAGCTTTCTTT; CDR3: CASSYDVPGNTEAFF; D: .; J: TRBJ1-1; V: TRBV6-5; size: .
DNA: TGTGCCAGCAGCCAGGGTAGGATGAACACTGAAGCTTTCTTT; CDR3: CASSQGRMNTEAFF; D: .; J: TRBJ1-1; V: TRBV6-5; size: .
DNA: TGTGCCAGCAGTGGGGGCCCAAACACTGAAGCTTTCTTT; CDR3: CASSGGPNTEAFF; D: .; J: TRBJ1-1; V: TRBV6-1; size: .
DNA: TGTGCCAGTAGTACGGGACAGGGGATGATTGGCTACACCTTC; CDR3: CASSTGQGMIGYTF; D: TRBD1; J: TRBJ1-2; V: TRBV19; size: few
DNA: TGTGCCAGTAGTATGACGGGGAATCTCGAGCAGTACTTC; CDR3: CASSMTGNLEQYF; D: .; J: TRBJ2-7; V: TRBV19; size: .
DNA: TGCGCCAGCAGTCTTGGGGGCCGGGAGACCCAGTACTTC; CDR3: CASSLGGRETQYF; D: .; J: TRBJ2-5; V: TRBV10-2; size: .
DNA: TGTGCCAGCAGCTTTCGGGGATCTAGCTCTGGAAACACCATATATTTT; CDR3: CASSFRGSSSGNTIYF; D: .; J: TRBJ1-3; V: TRBV13; size: .
DNA: TGTGCCAGCTCACCAGCCGGGACAGGGCTTAACTATGGCTACACCTTC; CDR3: CASSPAGTGLNYGYTF; D: TRBD1; J: TRBJ1-2; V: TRBV18; size: .